The clone carrying this T cell receptor (beta chain) was observed a handful of times. The length of the CDR3 is 13 residues. The V end lost 6 bases, the J end lost 6 bases, and 11 bases lay between the germline ends. Germline CDR1 is LNHDA and CDR2 is SQIVND (reference sequence). The protocol was immunoSEQ multiplex PCR, while the TCRdb copy is restricted to in-frame clones and leaves out a portion. The table shows about 310,000 clones, with around four fifths occurring only once. The data derive from a study of cytotoxic CD8 clonotypes in ibrutinib-treated CLL. V is TRBV19 and J is TRBJ2-2, with TRBD2 as a possible D gene (5 bases). The TCR originated in a human donor with chronic lymphocytic leukemia. The source material was PBMCs, sampled before ibrutinib treatment. The CDR3 coding sequence is TGTGCCAGTAGATGGAGGACCGCCGGGGAGCTGTTTTTT. It translates to CASRWRTAGELFF.